This T cell receptor beta chain was sequenced for a study of blood T cell repertoires in COVID-19 (dated by TCRdb to 2020 to 2021). Some background on the complete study: The collaborator samples originated in the United States, Italy and Spain and spanned the acute and convalescent phases of COVID-19. The prospective study material was composed of cDNA or gDNA derived from T cells, B-cell-depleted T cells, or PBMCs. The dataset comprised deeply sampled blood TCRbeta repertoires from subjects exposed to, actively infected with, or recovered from COVID-19. The repertoires were released in a freely available public database meant as a resource for research on the immune response to SARS-CoV-2. Samples came from the ongoing ImmuneRACE study (first 160 participants) plus 1,254 subjects from 6 global collaborators. A de-identified subject ID, COVID-19 status, age in years and sex were almost always included in the sample metadata. HLA class I and class II types, where available, came from metadata supplied by the sample provider rather than from assay-based typing.

In Seattle, one collaborating source enrolled patients while the infection was active and tracked those patients longitudinally over the course of disease. The collaborating institutions used their own protocols to collect whole blood in K2EDTA tubes. For TCRbeta analysis, collaborators shipped samples in one of three forms: frozen whole blood, isolated PBMCs, or DNA extracted from either of those sample types. Findings and caveats that apply to the study as a whole: The amount of clinical and demographic metadata varied by source and participant and was provided uncurated.

TCRbeta CDR3 regions were amplified from genomic DNA by means of the immunoSEQ Assay, a bias-controlled multiplex PCR. The study's processing was this. Nucleated cell counts per sample were estimated from amplification of reference gene primers within the assay. Sequence reads were collapsed and filtered to measure the absolute abundance of every unique TCRbeta CDR3 rearrangement. For each sample, productive Simpson clonality was calculated as the square root of Simpson's diversity index across productive rearrangements. TCRdb mirrors the immuneACCESS table, restricted to in-frame sequences. Some clones are absent from its copies; in checked studies, under half trace to an unresolved V gene, and the reason for the others is unknown. Clone size and the V and J calls come from that table; the DNA yielded D and trimming. The sample table lists 180,000 or so clones, around 81% of them with a count of one. Clones ranked in the top ten supply approximately 11% of the sample.

Note on this clone: Its antigen has not been determined. Base quality data are lacking; no much larger clone is found one base away.

The sequence derives from a woman aged 40 to 49 with COVID-19, enrolled during active disease. Sequenced sample: peripheral blood.

In nucleotides, the sequence is TGTGCCAGCAGCCCCCTAGGAGAGGCAAACTATGGCTACACCTTC. The encoded protein is CASSPLGEANYGYTF. The chain links TRBV7-9 with TRBJ1-2, with the D gene not confidently named. The CDR3 covers 15 residues, taking in both the cysteine and the phenylalanine. CDR3 DNA is the only sequence kept; it has 45 bases, read in frame from the first base. V is pared back by 5 bases and J by 2 bases, with 15 bases lying between the germline termini. CDR1 and CDR2 are drawn from the germline V gene (reference sequence): SEHNR, FQNEAQ.